The 27 T cell receptor beta chains in this list originate from one sample, sequenced in a study of OX40 agonist ivuxolimab in advanced cancers. Assay used: immunoSEQ multiplex PCR; TCRdb lists only in-frame clones, some missing. Of approximately 82,000 clones detected, 94% appear once; the ten largest clones hold just over 20%. Sequences were derived from CD4+ or CD8+ T cells sorted from blood, sampled in a trial of the OX40 agonist ivuxolimab. The receptor set was obtained from an adult with an advanced solid tumor such as melanoma, head and neck, liver or kidney cancer.

The J gene is TRBJ2-3, the V gene TRBV27, with D tentatively TRBD1 (5 bases). Germline lookup yields CDR1 MNHEY and CDR2 SMNVEV (reference sequence). V gave up 5 bases and J gave up 2 bases, with 11 bases separating them. The CDR3 runs to 14 residues. The CDR3 loop is CASSPGALTDTQYF. In DNA, the CDR3 is TGTGCCAGCAGTCCTGGGGCCCTCACAGATACGCAGTATTTT.

Of note for this clone: The junction differs from germline at one of its ends, possibly a read error. This chain connects TRBV7-9 to TRBJ2-4; 8 bases are a match to TRBD1. Germline CDR1 is SEHNR and CDR2 is FQNEAQ (reference sequence). The CDR3 is 11 residues long. The CDR3 bases are TGTGCCAGCAGCTTCCGGGACAGGATCCACTTC. Protein sequence: CASSFRDRIHF. The full variable domain, completed using reference TRBV7-9 and TRBJ2-4, is DTGVSQNPRHKITKRGQNVTFRCDPISEHNRLYWYRQTLGQGPEFLTYFQNEAQLEKSRLLSDRFSAERPKGSFSTLEIQRTEQGDSAMYLCASSFRDRIHFGAGTRLSVL.

The V and J genes are TRBV4-3 and TRBJ2-7; 11 bases align to TRBD2. Germline values: CDR1 LGHNA, CDR2 YSLEER. This CDR3 has 15 residues. V shed 3 bases, J shed 4 bases, and the junction held 5 bases outside the gene matches. For the CDR3, the DNA is TGCGCCAGCAGCCAGGGACTAGCGGTCCAATACGAGCAGTACTTC. Amino acid sequence: CASSQGLAVQYEQYF.

V usage is TRBV4-3 and J usage is TRBJ1-1; no firm D call. CDR3 length: 15 amino acids. Trimming left V 2 bases short and J 0 bases short, with 10 bases between. The V gene's germline CDR1 is LGHNA and CDR2 YSLEER. Written as DNA, the CDR3 is TGCGCCAGCAGCCAAAGCGTAGGTCTGAACACTGAAGCTTTCTTT. Protein sequence: CASSQSVGLNTEAFF.

The J gene is TRBJ2-7, the V gene TRBV6-4; the D gene is possibly TRBD2 (5 bases). CDR3 length: 15 residues. Between the trimmed V and J ends, which lost 5 bases and 0 bases, there was a span of 14 bases. Germline lookup yields CDR1 MRHNA and CDR2 SNTAGT. This CDR3 reads CASSISEGFSYEQYF. The CDR3 region has the DNA TGTGCCAGCAGTATAAGTGAGGGATTCTCCTACGAGCAGTACTTC.

The chain carries TRBV10-3 and TRBJ2-2; 10 nucleotides line up with TRBD1. Germline V gene data show CDR1 as ENHRY and CDR2 as SYGVKD. The CDR3 is 20 residues long. Trimming cost V 6 bases and J 3 bases; bases outside gene matches: 19. The CDR3 is CAIRNIKVGTGESDTGELFF. In DNA form, the CDR3 reads TGTGCCATCAGGAATATAAAGGTCGGGACAGGGGAGTCAGACACCGGGGAGCTGTTTTTT.

The sample holds one count of this clone. The rearrangement joins TRBV7-2 to TRBJ2-3; a weak D match, TRBD1 (5 bases). This CDR3 comprises 19 residues. The germline V and J ends were trimmed by 9 bases and 3 bases, with 31 bases remaining between them. Germline values: CDR1 SGHTA, CDR2 FQGNSA. The CDR3 protein is CASPKQPPWPDSTTDTQYF. CDR3 DNA sequence: TGTGCCAGTCCTAAACAACCGCCCTGGCCCGACAGCACTACAGATACGCAGTATTTT. The entire variable domain, with the rest obtained from reference TRBV7-2 and TRBJ2-3, is as follows: GAGVSQSPSNKVTEKGKDVELRCDPISGHTALYWYRQSLGQGLEFLIYFQGNSAPDKSGLPSDRFSAERTGGSVSTLTIQRTQQEDSAVYLCASPKQPPWPDSTTDTQYFGPGTRLTVL.

The V gene is TRBV5-1, the J gene TRBJ2-7; 9 positions agree with TRBD1. J was trimmed by 6 bases and V by 5 bases; bases with no gene match: 18. CDR1 is SGHRS and CDR2 is YFSETQ in the germline V gene. The CDR3 consists of 17 residues. Written as DNA, the CDR3 is TGCGCCAGCAGATTAAGTCTATACCGGACAGGGGACGGCGAGCAGTACTTC. It specifies CASRLSLYRTGDGEQYF.

CDR3 region: CASSFRDNPPEAFF. The CDR3 coding sequence is TGTGCCAGCAGCTTCCGGGACAACCCCCCTGAAGCTTTCTTT. V gene TRBV9 combines with J gene TRBJ1-1, with D possibly matching TRBD1 (6 bases). This CDR3 region has 14 residues. Germline V CDR1 and CDR2: SGDLS, YYNGEE. V was shortened by 4 bases and J by 6 bases, with 16 bases between the two germline ends.

This clone turned up a few times. The chain recombines TRBV12-5 with TRBJ1-1; D is ambiguous. The CDR3 sequence is 12 residues long. Trimming left V 1 base short and J 4 bases short, with 4 bases between. The germline CDR1 and CDR2 sequences are LGHNT and FRNRAP. CDR3 protein: CASGLGGTEAFF. The CDR3, as DNA: TGTGCTAGTGGTTTGGGAGGCACTGAAGCTTTCTTT.

The chain is built from TRBV29-1 and TRBJ2-1; 9 nucleotides align to TRBD2. In germline, CDR1 is SQVTM, CDR2 ANQGSEA. This CDR3 has 15 residues. V lost 0 bases to trimming and J lost 4 bases; unmatched junction nucleotides: 4. CDR3 region: CSVEDLGLAYNEQFF. CDR3 DNA: TGCAGCGTTGAAGATTTAGGACTAGCGTACAATGAGCAGTTCTTC.

The sample holds one count of this clone. J is TRBJ1-1 and V is TRBV28; 9 nucleotides align to TRBD1. V lost 4 bases and J lost 2; bases outside the gene matches: 11. Germline V gene data show CDR1 as MDHEN and CDR2 as SYDVKM. The CDR3 loop spans 17 amino acids. This chain's CDR3 is CASSSHRTGAHNTEAFF. The CDR3 coding sequence is TGTGCCAGCAGTTCCCACCGGACAGGGGCGCACAACACTGAAGCTTTCTTT.

The chain links TRBV4-3 to TRBJ2-2; unclear D gene. V gave up 1 base and J gave up 8 bases, with 23 bases separating them. Germline values: CDR1 LGHNA, CDR2 YSLEER. The CDR3 contains 18 residues. This CDR3 is CASSQGAVGDWDPGELFF. The CDR3 DNA reads as TGCGCCAGCAGCCAAGGGGCGGTTGGGGATTGGGATCCGGGGGAGCTGTTTTTT.

This chain joins TRBV28 and TRBJ2-7; 7 bases agree with TRBD2. Trimming at V came to 8 bases and at J to 0 bases, leaving 7 bases not matched to a gene. Germline-derived CDR1 and CDR2 are MDHEN and SYDVKM. This CDR3 is 14 amino acids long. The CDR3 protein is CASSWGGLSYEQYF. The CDR3 DNA sequence: TGTGCCAGCTCCTGGGGGGGACTCTCCTACGAGCAGTACTTC.

V usage is TRBV5-4 and J usage is TRBJ1-5; D is ambiguous. Germline CDR1 reads SGHNT; CDR2 reads YYREEE (reference sequence). V was clipped by 0 bases and J by 4 bases, with 8 bases between them. The CDR3 has 14 residues. This chain's CDR3 is CASSLGTENQPQHF. The CDR3 DNA is TGTGCCAGCAGCTTGGGTACGGAAAATCAGCCCCAGCATTTT.

V is TRBV7-9 and J is TRBJ2-6; 7 bases line up with TRBD1. Trimming took 1 base from V and 0 from J; bases not matched to a gene: 3. The CDR3 sequence is 17 residues long. In germline, CDR1 is SEHNR, CDR2 FQNEAQ (reference sequence). The CDR3 sequence is CASSLGDSNSGANVLTF. Here the CDR3 DNA reads TGTGCCAGCAGCTTAGGGGACAGTAACTCTGGGGCCAACGTCCTGACTTTC.

The chain joins TRBV7-9 to TRBJ1-1; perhaps TRBD1 as D (5 bases). CDR3 length: 11 amino acids. V was pared by 3 bases and J by 10 bases, with 9 bases between. Looked up from germline, CDR1 is SEHNR and CDR2 is FQNEAQ (reference sequence). Written as DNA, the CDR3 is TGTGCCAGCAGCTTTGGGGCCACAGCTTTCTTT. Translated, it gives CASSFGATAFF.

The rearrangement uses TRBV2 and TRBJ1-1; D is ambiguous. The CDR3 is 13 amino acids. Germline-derived CDR1 and CDR2 are SNHLY and FYNNEI. V was trimmed by 3 bases and J by 1 base, leaving 6 bases between them. CDR3 in amino acids: CASSDLPNTEAFF. CDR3 bases: TGTGCCAGCAGTGATCTGCCGAACACTGAAGCTTTCTTT.

This rearrangement joins TRBV4-1 to TRBJ1-2; D remains ambiguous. V lost 1 base, J lost 5 bases, and 11 bases lay in between. The CDR3 loop spans 14 amino acids. The germline CDR1 and CDR2 sequences are MGHRA and YSYEKL. The CDR3 is CASSQVGIGYGYTF. The CDR3, as DNA: TGCGCCAGCAGCCAAGTAGGGATCGGGTATGGCTACACCTTC.

The CDR3 region is CASRPGVSYEQYF. In nucleotides, the CDR3 is TGTGCCAGTAGACCCGGGGTCTCCTACGAGCAGTACTTC. The chain employs TRBV19 and TRBJ2-7; TRBD2 might be the D (5 bases). Looked up from germline, CDR1 is LNHDA and CDR2 is SQIVND (reference sequence). This CDR3 comprises 13 residues. Trimming took 6 bases from V and 0 from J, leaving 9 bases between them.

The V and J genes are TRBV30 and TRBJ2-2; 9 bases agree with TRBD2. Germline trimming cut 1 base from V and 4 bases from J; bases unmatched to any gene: 4. Germline assignment: CDR1 GTSNPN and CDR2 SVGIG (reference sequence). The CDR3 extends over 15 amino acids. CDR3 region: CAWSGAGGPTGELFF. DNA of the CDR3: TGTGCCTGGAGTGGAGCGGGAGGCCCCACCGGGGAGCTGTTTTTT.

The rearrangement joins TRBV4-3 to TRBJ2-7; D not certain. With 0 bases removed from V and 4 bases from J, the gap between germline ends came to 7 bases. There are 13 residues in the CDR3. Germline CDR1 LGHNA, CDR2 YSLEER. CDR3 loop: CASSQDLVYEQYF. The CDR3, as DNA: TGCGCCAGCAGCCAAGATCTAGTTTACGAGCAGTACTTC.

The chain employs TRBV28 and TRBJ2-1; 7 nucleotides agree with TRBD2. Germline CDR1 MDHEN, CDR2 SYDVKM. The V and J ends lost 1 base and 2 bases, in that order; junction bases with no gene match: 5. The CDR3 sequence is 16 residues long. The CDR3 protein is CASSLFGLAAYNEQFF. CDR3 nucleotides: TGTGCCAGCAGTTTATTCGGGCTAGCGGCCTACAATGAGCAGTTCTTC.

The V and J genes are TRBV4-3 and TRBJ2-7; no firm D call. Germline CDR1 and CDR2: LGHNA and YSLEER. The CDR3 consists of 13 residues. Deletions cut 1 base from V and 7 bases from J, with 11 bases between. As DNA, the CDR3 is TGCGCCAGCAGCCAAGGGACCGACGGGGAGCAGTACTTC. Translation gives CASSQGTDGEQYF.

The rearrangement joins TRBV19 to TRBJ2-7; D is unclear. Germline CDR1 reads LNHDA; CDR2 reads SQIVND (reference sequence). V lost 1 base and J lost 3, with 7 bases in between. The CDR3 is 13 amino acids. CDR3 in DNA: TGTGCCAGTAGTATAGGATCGGGCTACGAGCAGTACTTC. It encodes CASSIGSGYEQYF.

The rearrangement joins TRBV7-3 to TRBJ2-3; 10 bases match TRBD2. The CDR3 has 20 residues. From germline, CDR1 is SGHTA and CDR2 FQGTGA. The junction had 18 bases not matched to a gene; V was cut back by 5 bases and J by 1 base. CDR3 sequence: CASSPRLAGLSISRTDTQYF. The CDR3 bases are TGTGCCAGCAGCCCGCGACTAGCGGGCCTATCTATTTCCCGCACAGATACGCAGTATTTT.

This clone was seen only a few times. In DNA form, the CDR3 reads TGCGCCAGCAGCCGTTTGGGCGGAGAAGCTTTCTTT. It codes for CASSRLGGEAFF. The rearrangement uses TRBV4-1 and TRBJ1-1; no clear D. Germline V gene data show CDR1 as MGHRA and CDR2 as YSYEKL. Trimming took off 4 bases at V and 8 bases at J, with 11 bases between the two ends. This CDR3 region has 12 residues.